This is a list of T cell receptor beta chains from one sample in a study of blood T cell repertoires in COVID-19. Produced via immunoSEQ multiplex PCR; TCRdb's table is partial and in-frame only. The data show some 200,000 clones, with approximately 78% seen just once and about 5% held by the top ten. Sequenced sample: peripheral blood. The receptors shown here come from a woman aged 70-85 years with COVID-19, enrolled during active disease. CDR3s include the opening cysteine and the closing phenylalanine or tryptophan. Fields, in order: D gene, clone size, V gene, J gene, CDR3 protein, CDR3 DNA. D genes are given only for firm matches. Only part of the rows carry a size: once, few, many, or a class if the clone is expanded.

NA	once	TRBV30	TRBJ1-1	CAWSVRGTTMNTEAFF	TGTGCCTGGAGTGTAAGGGGGACCACCATGAACACTGAAGCTTTCTTT
NA	NA	TRBV28	TRBJ1-3	CASSLLREGGNTIYF	TGTGCCAGCAGTTTACTCCGGGAAGGAGGAAACACCATATATTTT
NA	few	TRBV5-5	TRBJ2-1	CASSLDSSYNEQFF	TGTGCCAGCAGCTTGGACTCCTCCTACAATGAGCAGTTCTTC
NA	NA	TRBV6-6	TRBJ2-7	CASNTAPGVGEQYF	TGTGCCAGCAATACAGCCCCCGGGGTTGGCGAGCAGTACTTC
NA	NA	TRBV7-9	TRBJ1-3	CASSLGQSGNTIYF	TGTGCCAGCAGCTTAGGACAGTCTGGAAACACCATATATTTT
NA	NA	TRBV19	TRBJ1-1	CASSTATQIRNTEAFF	TGTGCCAGTAGTACTGCGACACAAATAAGGAACACTGAAGCTTTCTTT
NA	NA	TRBV7-8	TRBJ1-2	CASSLGGAGYGYTF	TGTGCCAGCAGCTTAGGGGGAGCGGGCTATGGCTACACCTTC
NA	NA	TRBV30	TRBJ1-4	CAWSWQGGELFF	TGTGCCTGGAGTTGGCAAGGCGGGGAACTGTTTTTT
TRBD2	NA	TRBV9	TRBJ2-3	CASSVGSSGSGTDTQYF	TGTGCCAGCAGCGTAGGCTCTAGCGGGAGCGGGACAGATACGCAGTATTTT
TRBD2	NA	TRBV7-9	TRBJ2-2	CASSFLAGVAGELFF	TGTGCCAGCAGCTTCCTAGCGGGAGTAGCCGGGGAGCTGTTTTTT
TRBD2	once	TRBV7-2	TRBJ2-7	CASSLRTGGPSEQYF	TGTGCCAGCAGCTTAAGGACGGGAGGGCCGAGCGAGCAGTACTTC
NA	few	TRBV2	TRBJ1-3	CASSQQVIGNTIYF	TGTGCCAGCAGTCAACAGGTGATCGGAAACACCATATATTTT
NA	NA	TRBV7-2	TRBJ2-7	CASSPGRWLEQYF	TGTGCCAGCAGCCCCGGGAGATGGCTGGAGCAGTACTTC
NA	NA	TRBV9	TRBJ1-1	CASSTEGGPVTEAFF	TGTGCCAGCAGCACCGAGGGGGGGCCGGTCACTGAAGCTTTCTTT
TRBD2	NA	TRBV28	TRBJ2-1	CASSLEGPAGVGEQFF	TGTGCCAGCAGTTTAGAAGGCCCGGCGGGGGTGGGTGAGCAGTTCTTC
TRBD2	NA	TRBV7-2	TRBJ2-7	CASSLRAGPDEQYF	TGTGCCAGCAGCTTACGAGCGGGACCAGACGAGCAGTACTTC
NA	NA	TRBV3-1/TRBV3-2	TRBJ2-1	CASSPITSSYNEQFF	TGTGCCAGCAGCCCGATAACCAGCTCCTACAATGAGCAGTTCTTC
TRBD1	NA	TRBV18	TRBJ2-2	CASSLDRSQNTGELFF	TGTGCCAGCTCACTGGACAGGTCGCAAAACACCGGGGAGCTGTTTTTT
TRBD1	NA	TRBV29-1	TRBJ2-7	CSVRQGLTSYEQYF	TGCAGCGTCCGACAGGGGTTAACCTCCTACGAGCAGTACTTC
TRBD1	NA	TRBV19	TRBJ2-3	CASSVLGQGSTDTQYF	TGTGCCAGTAGTGTCTTGGGACAGGGTAGCACAGATACGCAGTATTTT
TRBD1	NA	TRBV30	TRBJ2-5	CAWSVQGNQYF	TGTGCCTGGAGTGTACAGGGGAACCAGTACTTC
NA	few	TRBV4-3	TRBJ2-7	CASSQLGGPSYEQYF	TGCGCCAGCAGCCAACTAGGCGGGCCCTCCTACGAGCAGTACTTC